This paragraph reports one T cell receptor (beta chain). Its cognate antigen is unknown. The CDR3 consists of 14 residues. Per the germline V gene, CDR1 is SGHDT and CDR2 is YYEEEE. The J segment lost 3 bases and the V segment lost 1 base, leaving 4 bases of the junction unmatched. TCRdb processed the PCR reads anew with MiXCR; each CDR3 protein has one entry. The data contain more than 50,000 distinct CDR3 sequences, 15% to 20% of them singletons. These data belong to a study of molecular identifiers for immune sequencing clone quantification. Study conclusions and caveats: Underestimated sizes of highly expanded clones could result from identical TCR molecules that share a barcode.

The TCR originated in a human donor in good health. Some libraries in this study had Jurkat cell RNA spiked in. Sample: naive CD8+ T cells from blood, with Jurkat cell RNA spiked in. As for subset: FACS-sorted CD8+CD4-CCR7+CD45RA+ naive T cells. The chain is built from TRBV5-6 and TRBJ2-7; 7 bases map to TRBD2. The chain's CDR3 is CASSLRLANYEQYF. The DNA of the CDR3 is TGTGCCAGCAGCTTGAGACTAGCTAACTACGAGCAGTACTTC. Full variable domain (outside the CDR3, taken from reference TRBV5-6 and TRBJ2-7): DAGVTQSPTHLIKTRGQQVTLRCSPKSGHDTVSWYQQALGQGPQFIFQYYEEEERQRGNFPDRFSGHQFPNYSSELNVNALLLGDSALYLCASSLRLANYEQYFGPGTRLTVT.